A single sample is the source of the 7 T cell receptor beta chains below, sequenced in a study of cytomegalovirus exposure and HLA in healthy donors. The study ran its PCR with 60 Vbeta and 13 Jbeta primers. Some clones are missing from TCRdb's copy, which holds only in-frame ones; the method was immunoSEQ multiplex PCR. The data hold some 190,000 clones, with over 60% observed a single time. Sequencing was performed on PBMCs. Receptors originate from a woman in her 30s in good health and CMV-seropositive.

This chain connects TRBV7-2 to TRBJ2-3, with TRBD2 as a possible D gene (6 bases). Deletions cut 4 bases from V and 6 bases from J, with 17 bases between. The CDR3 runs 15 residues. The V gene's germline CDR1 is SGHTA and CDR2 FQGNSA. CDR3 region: CASSSVGARGDTQYF. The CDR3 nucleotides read TGTGCCAGCAGCTCCGTCGGGGCTCGGGGGGATACGCAGTATTTT.

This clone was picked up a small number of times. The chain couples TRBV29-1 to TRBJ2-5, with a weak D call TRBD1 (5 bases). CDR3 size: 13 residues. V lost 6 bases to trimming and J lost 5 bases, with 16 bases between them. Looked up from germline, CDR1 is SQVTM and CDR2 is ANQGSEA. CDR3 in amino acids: CSVEVGVGETQYF. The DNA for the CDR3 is TGCAGCGTCGAGGTAGGGGTTGGGGAGACCCAGTACTTC. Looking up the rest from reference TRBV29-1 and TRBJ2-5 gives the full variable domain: SAVISQKPSRDICQRGTSLTIQCQVDSQVTMMFWYRQQPGQSLTLIATANQGSEATYESGFVIDKFPISRPNLTFSTLTVSNMSPEDSSIYLCSVEVGVGETQYFGPGTRLLVL.

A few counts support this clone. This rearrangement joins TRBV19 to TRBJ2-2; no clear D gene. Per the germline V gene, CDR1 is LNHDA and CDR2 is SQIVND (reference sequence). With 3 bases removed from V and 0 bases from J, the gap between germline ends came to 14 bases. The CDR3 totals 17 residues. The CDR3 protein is CASSIPPVFANTGELFF. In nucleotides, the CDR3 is TGTGCCAGTAGTATCCCCCCAGTATTCGCGAACACCGGGGAGCTGTTTTTT. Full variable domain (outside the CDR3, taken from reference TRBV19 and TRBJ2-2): DGGITQSPKYLFRKEGQNVTLSCEQNLNHDAMYWYRQDPGQGLRLIYYSQIVNDFQKGDIAEGYSVSREKKESFPLTVTSAQKNPTAFYLCASSIPPVFANTGELFFGEGSRLTVL.

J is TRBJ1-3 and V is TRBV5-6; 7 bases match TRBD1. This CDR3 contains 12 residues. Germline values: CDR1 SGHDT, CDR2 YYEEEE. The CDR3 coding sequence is TGTGCAGGACAGGTCGCTGGAAACACCATATATTTT. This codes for CAGQVAGNTIYF.

CDR3 sequence (DNA): TGTGCCAGCAGCTCCCAACCACGGGGGGGACAAGAGACCCAGTACTTC. Amino acid sequence: CASSSQPRGGQETQYF. The chain has TRBV7-2 and TRBJ2-5; TRBD2 matches at 8 bases. Germline V CDR1 and CDR2: SGHTA, FQGNSA. V shed 4 bases and J 2 bases; nucleotides not matched to a gene: 9. The CDR3 contains 16 residues.

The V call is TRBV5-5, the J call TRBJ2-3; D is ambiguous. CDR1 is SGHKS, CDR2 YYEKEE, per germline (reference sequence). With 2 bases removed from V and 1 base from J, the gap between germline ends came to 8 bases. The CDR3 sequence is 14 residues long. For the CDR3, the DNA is TGTGCCAGCAGCTTTGCGGCCGGCACAGATACGCAGTATTTT. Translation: CASSFAAGTDTQYF.

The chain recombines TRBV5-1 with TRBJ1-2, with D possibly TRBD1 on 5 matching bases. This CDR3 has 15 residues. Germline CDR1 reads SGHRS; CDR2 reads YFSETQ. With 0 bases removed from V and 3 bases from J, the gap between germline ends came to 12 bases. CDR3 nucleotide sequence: TGCGCCAGCAGCTTGGCCCCAGGGTTCTACTATGGCTACACCTTC. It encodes CASSLAPGFYYGYTF.